This T cell receptor beta chain derives from a study of T cell repertoires in cytomegalovirus infection. This clonotype was seen only a few times. Its antigen is unidentified. CDR1 ENHRY and CDR2 SYGVKD come from the germline V gene. This CDR3 is 16 amino acids long. J was trimmed by 2 bases and V by 2 bases; bases with no gene match: 8. One entry per CDR3 protein results from TCRdb running MiXCR on the reads. Among 100,000 to 150,000 distinct CDR3 sequences listed, about 32% were seen once. V is TRBV10-3 and J is TRBJ1-2; TRBD1 agrees at 7 bases. The origin of this receptor is a human donor in good health (CMV status not recorded). Some clones in this sample may be carry-over from other donors' samples. This material consisted of CD8+ T cells from cultured PBMCs, taken from culture after CMV antigen stimulation. CDR3 loop: CAISEPFGQENYGYTF. In DNA form, the CDR3 reads TGTGCCATCAGTGAGCCGTTTGGACAGGAGAACTATGGCTACACCTTC.